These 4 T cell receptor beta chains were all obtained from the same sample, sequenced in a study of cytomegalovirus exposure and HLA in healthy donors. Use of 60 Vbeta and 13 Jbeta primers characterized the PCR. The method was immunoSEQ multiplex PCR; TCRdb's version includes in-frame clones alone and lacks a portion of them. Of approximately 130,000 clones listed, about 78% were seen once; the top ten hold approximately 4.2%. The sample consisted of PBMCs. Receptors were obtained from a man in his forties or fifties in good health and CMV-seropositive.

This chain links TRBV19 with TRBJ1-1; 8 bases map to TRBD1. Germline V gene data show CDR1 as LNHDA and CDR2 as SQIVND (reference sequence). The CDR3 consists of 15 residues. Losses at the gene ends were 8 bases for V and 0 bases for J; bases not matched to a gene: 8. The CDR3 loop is CASCINRGMNTEAFF. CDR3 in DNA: TGTGCCAGTTGCATAAACAGGGGGATGAACACTGAAGCTTTCTTT.

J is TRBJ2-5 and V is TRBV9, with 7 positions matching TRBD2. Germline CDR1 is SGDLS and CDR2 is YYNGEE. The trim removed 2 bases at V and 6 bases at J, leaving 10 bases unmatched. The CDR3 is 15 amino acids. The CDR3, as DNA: TGTGCCAGCAGCGTCCCGCCCGGGGGGTTACAGACCCAGTACTTC. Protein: CASSVPPGGLQTQYF. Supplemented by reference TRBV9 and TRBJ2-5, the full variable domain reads DSGVTQTPKHLITATGQRVTLRCSPRSGDLSVYWYQQSLDQGLQFLIQYYNGEERAKGNILERFSAQQFPDLHSELNLSSLELGDSALYFCASSVPPGGLQTQYFGPGTRLLVL.

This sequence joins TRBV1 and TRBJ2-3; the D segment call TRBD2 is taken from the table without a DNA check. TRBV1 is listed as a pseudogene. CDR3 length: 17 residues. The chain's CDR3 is CTSSQALAGDSTDTQYF. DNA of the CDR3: TGCACCAGCAGCCAAGCACTAGCGGGGGACAGCACAGATACGCAGTATTTT.

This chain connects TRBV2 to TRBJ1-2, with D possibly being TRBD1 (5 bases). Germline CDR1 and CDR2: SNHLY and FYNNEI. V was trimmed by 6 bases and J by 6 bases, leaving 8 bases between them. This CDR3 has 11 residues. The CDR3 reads CASSRGDGYTF. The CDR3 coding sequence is TGTGCCAGCAGCCGGGGGGATGGCTACACCTTC.